The 25 T cell receptor beta chains reported below all come from one sample, sequenced in a study of beta chain features in type 1 diabetes. These receptors have no identified antigens. Reverse transcribing all isolated RNA meant expressed TCRB transcripts were sequenced. Repertoires were generated with immunoSEQ multiplex PCR, while TCRdb's copy carries only in-frame clones and drops some. Seen here are about 360,000 clones, 10% to 15% observed once, and the top ten hold 0.008% to 0.011%. Study observations and caveats: TCRB CDR3s from Type 1 diabetes patients were moderately but significantly shorter in all four CD4+ subsets.

The source material was naive CD4+ T cells from blood. The receptors derive from a woman younger than 30 with type 1 diabetes.

The chain uses TRBV18 and TRBJ2-5; 11 bases match TRBD2. CDR1 is KGHSH, CDR2 LQKENI, per germline. The CDR3 has 15 residues. V lost 4 bases and J lost 5; bases outside the gene matches: 6. The CDR3 coding sequence is TGTGCCAGCTCACTGACTAGCGGGATAGGGGAGACCCAGTACTTC. It yields the protein CASSLTSGIGETQYF.

The sample holds a few counts of this clone. Germline and junction disagree at one end, which may indicate a read error. The chain uses TRBV7-9 and TRBJ2-3, with 10 bases aligning to TRBD2. Germline V lookup: CDR1 SEHNR, CDR2 FQNEAQ (reference sequence). The CDR3 length is 14 residues. CDR3 DNA: TGTGCCAGCAGCATAGCGGGAGGTCGAGATACGCAGTATTTT. This translates into CASSIAGGRDTQYF.

J is TRBJ2-3 and V is TRBV19; 7 positions match TRBD2. The CDR3 runs 13 residues. The germline CDR1 and CDR2 sequences are LNHDA and SQIVND (reference sequence). V was pared by 5 bases and J by 7 bases, with 6 bases of the junction left unmatched. In DNA form, the CDR3 reads TGTGCCAGTAGTGCGGGGACTAAAAATACGCAGTATTTT. Its protein is CASSAGTKNTQYF.

The CDR3 nucleotides read TGCGCCAGCAGCCAAGTCCGGGTCAATTACAATGAGCAGTTCTTC. It translates to CASSQVRVNYNEQFF. The gene calls are TRBV4-3 and TRBJ2-1, with no clear D. This CDR3 region has 15 residues. CDR1 and CDR2 (germline): LGHNA, YSLEER. V was clipped by 1 base and J by 4 bases, with 11 bases between them.

This rearrangement joins TRBV9 to TRBJ2-7, with D perhaps matching TRBD1 (6 bases). Germline-derived CDR1 and CDR2 are SGDLS and YYNGEE. The V end was cut by 3 bases, the J end by 4 bases, with 17 bases between. This CDR3 has 15 amino acids. The CDR3 coding sequence is TGTGCCAGCAGCGGGGGACAAGGAATCGTGTACGAGCAGTACTTC. This codes for CASSGGQGIVYEQYF.

This clone showed up just once. This sequence joins TRBV19 and TRBJ2-2; TRBD1 matches at 7 bases. The CDR3 sequence is 16 residues long. Germline V gene lookup returns CDR1 LNHDA and CDR2 SQIVND (reference sequence). With V trimmed by 4 bases and J by 3 bases, 8 bases remained unmatched. The DNA for the CDR3 is TGTGCCAGTAGTAGAACAGGGGCGTGGGACACCGGGGAGCTGTTTTTT. The encoded protein is CASSRTGAWDTGELFF.

CDR3 nucleotide sequence: TGTGCCAGCAGCGCACAGGGGGAGTACTATGGCTACACCTTC. Translation: CASSAQGEYYGYTF. The V call is TRBV9, the J call TRBJ1-2; the match to TRBD1 covers 8 bases. The CDR3 has 14 amino acids. Trimming at V came to 3 bases and at J to 3 bases, leaving 4 bases not matched to a gene. Germline V gene lookup returns CDR1 SGDLS and CDR2 YYNGEE.

This clone was detected only a few times. The chain uses TRBV7-2 and TRBJ1-2; a weak D match, TRBD1 (6 bases). Trimming left V 5 bases short and J 3 bases short, with 13 bases between. The CDR3 length is 14 residues. Germline CDR1 reads SGHTA; CDR2 reads FQGNSA. The CDR3 nucleotides read TGTGCCAGCAGCCCCGCCCGGACAGACTATGGCTACACCTTC. Translating it yields CASSPARTDYGYTF.

This clone was picked up a small number of times. The chain joins TRBV7-3 to TRBJ2-1; TRBD1 aligns across 7 bases. CDR1 is SGHTA, CDR2 FQGTGA, per germline. V was pared by 1 base and J by 0 bases, with 6 bases of the junction left unmatched. The CDR3 is 17 residues long. The CDR3 spells CASSLSGAGGSYNEQFF. Here the CDR3 DNA reads TGTGCCAGCAGCTTAAGCGGAGCAGGGGGCTCCTACAATGAGCAGTTCTTC.

Only a few counts were recorded for this clone. The chain links TRBV4-3 to TRBJ1-1; D is ambiguous. Deletions cut 1 base from V and 1 base from J, with 7 bases between. CDR3 length: 14 residues. Germline assignment: CDR1 LGHNA and CDR2 YSLEER. CDR3 nucleotide sequence: TGCGCCAGCAGCCAAGCCGGGAGGAACACTGAAGCTTTCTTT. Protein: CASSQAGRNTEAFF.

This clone showed up just a few times. This chain connects TRBV28 to TRBJ1-5; D remains unclear. V lost 6 bases, J lost 5 bases, and 5 bases lay in between. The CDR3 consists of 11 residues. The germline gives CDR1 MDHEN, CDR2 SYDVKM. Here the CDR3 DNA reads TGTGCCAGCAGCTTCCATCAGCCCCAGCATTTT. It encodes CASSFHQPQHF.

This clone has only a few counts. The genes are TRBV2 and TRBJ1-1; no clear D. V was shortened by 6 bases and J by 0 bases, with 8 bases between the two germline ends. Germline CDR1 reads SNHLY; CDR2 reads FYNNEI. The CDR3 runs to 13 residues. The CDR3 sequence: CASSPGVNTEAFF. The DNA for the CDR3 is TGTGCCAGCAGCCCCGGAGTGAACACTGAAGCTTTCTTT.

The gene calls are TRBV30 and TRBJ1-6; 7 positions match TRBD1. V lost 5 bases to trimming and J lost 10 bases; unmatched junction nucleotides: 2. CDR3 length: 11 residues. CDR1 and CDR2 (germline): GTSNPN, SVGIG (reference sequence). The CDR3 coding sequence is TGTGCCTGGGACAGGGAGTCACCCCTCCACTTT. Protein: CAWDRESPLHF.

This clone was detected only a few times. The chain recombines TRBV30 with TRBJ2-5; the D gene is possibly TRBD1 (5 bases). CDR3 length equals 14 residues. In germline, CDR1 is GTSNPN, CDR2 SVGIG (reference sequence). Trimming shortened V by 3 bases and J by 5 bases, and 16 bases separated the two germline ends. The CDR3 DNA reads as TGTGCCTGGAGCGTACAGGCAAAAGTTGAGACCCAGTACTTC. This encodes CAWSVQAKVETQYF.

This clone was counted only a few times. This same CDR3 is encoded by further DNA sequences in the sample. The chain uses TRBV6-5 and TRBJ2-5, with 8 bases aligning to TRBD1. CDR1 is MNHEY, CDR2 SVGAGI, per germline. V was clipped by 6 bases and J by 4 bases; unmatched bases: 4. The CDR3 runs 13 residues. The CDR3 DNA reads as TGTGCCAGCAGGTCAGGGGGCCGAGAGACCCAGTACTTC. Protein sequence: CASRSGGRETQYF.

This clone was picked up a small number of times. The gene calls are TRBV6-5 and TRBJ2-7, with D tentatively TRBD1 (6 bases). V was pared by 2 bases and J by 2 bases, with 13 bases between. The CDR3 runs to 15 residues. Germline-derived CDR1 and CDR2 are MNHEY and SVGAGI. The CDR3 sequence is CASSYRDTNAYEQYF. CDR3 DNA sequence: TGTGCCAGCAGTTACCGGGACACTAACGCCTACGAGCAGTACTTC.

This chain links TRBV25-1 with TRBJ1-2; 9 bases align to TRBD1. The CDR3 runs 12 residues. V was clipped by 5 bases and J by 9 bases; unmatched bases: 4. Germline V gene sequence: CDR1 MGHDK, CDR2 SYGVNS. The CDR3 bases are TGTGCCAGCAGTCCGGGACAGGGAAGCTACACCTTC. The encoded protein is CASSPGQGSYTF.

This clone was found a few times. The rearrangement links TRBV6-1 to TRBJ2-7; the match to TRBD2 covers 11 bases. Per germline, CDR1 MNHNS and CDR2 SASEGT. The CDR3 totals 14 residues. The J segment lost 4 bases and the V segment lost 6 bases, leaving 5 bases of the junction unmatched. Here the CDR3 reads CASSGTSGLYEQYF. CDR3 coding DNA: TGTGCCAGCAGCGGGACTAGCGGACTGTACGAGCAGTACTTC.

This clone was found a few times. The chain joins TRBV28 to TRBJ2-1; TRBD2 matches 7 bases. V lost 8 bases, J lost 5 bases, and 6 bases stayed unmatched. The V gene's germline CDR1 is MDHEN and CDR2 SYDVKM. This CDR3 region has 13 residues. Here the CDR3 reads CASFSGTHNEQFF. As DNA, the CDR3 is TGTGCCAGCTTCAGCGGGACCCACAATGAGCAGTTCTTC.

The chain joins TRBV11-2 to TRBJ1-2; 9 bases fit TRBD1. Germline CDR1 reads SGHAT; CDR2 reads FQNNGV. With V trimmed by 5 bases and J by 6 bases, 7 bases remained unmatched. This CDR3 spans 14 amino acids. In DNA, the CDR3 is TGTGCCAGCAGCCCCGGGACAGGGAGCCATGGCTACACCTTC. Translating it yields CASSPGTGSHGYTF.

V is TRBV6-6 and J is TRBJ1-6; D might be TRBD1 (6 bases). Trimming pared 6 bases from V and 5 bases from J, leaving 11 bases between. CDR1 is MNHNY and CDR2 is SVGAGI in the germline V gene (reference sequence). CDR3 size: 14 residues. DNA of the CDR3: TGTGCCAGCAGCCGGACAGTCGATAATTCACCCCTCCACTTT. This sequence encodes CASSRTVDNSPLHF.

In this sample, this clone turned up a few times. Here the CDR3 reads CASSLSWRQSFNYGYTF. The CDR3 DNA follows: TGTGCCAGCAGTTTATCGTGGAGGCAGTCTTTCAACTATGGCTACACCTTC. The chain combines TRBV27 with TRBJ1-2; D is uncertain. Deletions cut 0 bases from V and 2 bases from J, with 16 bases between. The CDR3 is 17 residues long. Per the germline V gene, CDR1 is MNHEY and CDR2 is SMNVEV (reference sequence).

This clone came up a few times. The chain recombines TRBV5-1 with TRBJ2-5; tentatively, D is TRBD2 (6 bases). Germline lookup yields CDR1 SGHRS and CDR2 YFSETQ. The CDR3 length is 15 residues. V gave up 1 base and J gave up 2 bases, with 12 bases separating them. The CDR3 bases are TGCGCCAGCAGCTTGAGTTCTAGCGTACAAGAGACCCAGTACTTC. Protein: CASSLSSSVQETQYF.

In its sample, this clone was seen once. The J gene is TRBJ2-2, the V gene TRBV28; 11 bases line up with TRBD2. V shed 6 bases and J 1 base; nucleotides not matched to a gene: 1. The CDR3 is made up of 15 amino acids. Germline V CDR1 and CDR2: MDHEN, SYDVKM. CDR3 sequence reads: CASRGTSGNTGELFF. CDR3 bases: TGTGCCAGCAGGGGGACTAGCGGGAACACCGGGGAGCTGTTTTTT. The full variable domain, with the rest looked up from reference TRBV28 and TRBJ2-2, is DVKVTQSSRYLVKRTGEKVFLECVQDMDHENMFWYRQDPGLGLRLIYFSYDVKMKEKGDIPEGYSVSREKKERFSLILESASTNQTSMYLCASRGTSGNTGELFFGEGSRLTVL.

This clone has more than one count but fewer than ten. The gene calls are TRBV5-6 and TRBJ2-4; 10 positions agree with TRBD2. The CDR3 is 15 residues long. The V gene's germline CDR1 is SGHDT and CDR2 YYEEEE. After removal of 4 bases from V and 4 bases from J, the junction contained 5 bases not matched to a gene. The CDR3 sequence: CASSPTSGTKNIQYF. The CDR3 DNA is TGTGCCAGCAGCCCAACTAGCGGGACAAAAAACATTCAGTACTTC.